This T cell receptor (beta chain) stems from a study of radiotherapy plus CTLA-4 blockade in lung cancer. General observations from the study: Interferon-beta and early blood T cell clone dynamics reportedly predicted response best.

Measured with immunoSEQ multiplex PCR; TCRdb has only the in-frame clones, and not every one. The sample lists 95,000 to 150,000 clones, just under 90% seen once, with approximately 6.6% in the top ten. In regard to this clone: Its cognate antigen is unknown.

The germline gives CDR1 SGHVS, CDR2 FQNEAQ. Between the trimmed V and J ends, which lost 3 bases and 2 bases, there was a span of 14 bases. This CDR3 is 15 amino acids long. Patients had chemo-refractory metastatic non-small-cell lung cancer and received focal radiation plus CTLA-4 blockade that used ipilimumab. The chain uses TRBV7-8 and TRBJ2-7; tentative D call: TRBD1 (7 bases). The material was peripheral blood, obtained from a patient treated with radiotherapy plus ipilimumab. The sequence derives from a human donor with non-small cell lung cancer that progressed on radiotherapy plus ipilimumab. In DNA form, the CDR3 reads TGTGCCAGCAGCTTGGGGGGACAGACCCCCTACGAGCAGTACTTC. It encodes CASSLGGQTPYEQYF.